The 8 T cell receptor beta chains in this list originate from one sample, sequenced in a study of regulatory T cells in long-lasting Graves disease. The sample's time point: persistent/refractory GD, antithyroid drugs over 5 years with positive TRAb. Generation of the TCR library employed RNA extracted from PBMCs. Both iRepertoire HTBI primers and Arm-PCR of CDR3 regions were used to build the TCR beta libraries. Via MiXCR, TCRdb re-called the multiplex PCR reads, giving one row per CDR3 protein. The repertoire includes some 300,000 distinct CDR3 sequences, around 20% of them detected once, and 56% sits in the top ten. Sequencing was performed on peripheral blood mononuclear cells (PBMCs), taken when the disease was refractory, from a patient treated with antithyroid drugs. These receptors all come from a female donor with Graves disease.

This clonotype was counted ten times or more. CDR3 in DNA: TGTGCCAGCAGCCAAGGGGGGAATGGCTACACCTTC. Its protein is CASSQGGNGYTF. The chain carries TRBV3-1 and TRBJ1-2; tentatively, D is TRBD1 (5 bases). There are 12 residues in the CDR3. Trimming left V 1 base short and J 6 bases short, with 6 bases between. Germline V lookup: CDR1 LGHDT, CDR2 YNNKEL (reference sequence).

This chain links TRBV29-1 with TRBJ2-7; possibly TRBD2 for D (7 bases). The CDR3 is 13 residues long. From germline, CDR1 is SQVTM and CDR2 ANQGSEA. Trimming took 4 bases from V and 1 from J, leaving 11 bases between them. The CDR3 coding sequence is TGCAGCGTTGGGGGGGGGGCATCCTACGAGCAGTACTTC. It is translated as CSVGGGASYEQYF.

This rearrangement joins TRBV11-2 to TRBJ1-3; D call uncertain. Germline CDR1 SGHAT, CDR2 FQNNGV. The CDR3 spans 14 residues. V gave up 5 bases and J gave up 0 bases, with 8 bases separating them. The CDR3 protein is CASSPLYSGNTIYF. CDR3 DNA: TGTGCCAGCAGCCCGCTTTACTCTGGAAACACCATATATTTT. Together with reference TRBV11-2 and TRBJ1-3, the CDR3 gives the full variable domain: EAGVAQSPRYKIIEKRQSVAFWCNPISGHATLYWYQQILGQGPKLLIQFQNNGVVDDSQLPKDRFSAERLKGVDSTLKIQPAKLEDSAVYLCASSPLYSGNTIYFGEGSWLTVV.

This clonotype was recorded many times. The chain joins TRBV12-3 or TRBV12-4 to TRBJ2-1; D possibly corresponds to TRBD2 (5 bases). Trimming took off 10 bases at V and 4 bases at J, with 14 bases between the two ends. The CDR3 contains 13 residues. The CDR3 DNA is TGTGCCACCCAAGATAGCGCTTACAATGAGCAGTTCTTC. Protein: CATQDSAYNEQFF.

This clonotype was observed many times. The J gene is TRBJ2-5, the V gene TRBV28; weak D call: TRBD1 (6 bases). The V and J ends lost 2 bases and 4 bases respectively, with 11 bases between them. Germline CDR1 reads MDHEN; CDR2 reads SYDVKM. The CDR3 length is 14 residues. Written as DNA, the CDR3 is TGTGCCAGCAGTTTACCCCAGGGGTTAGAGACCCAGTACTTC. Protein: CASSLPQGLETQYF.

This clonotype was seen ten or more times. V gene TRBV6-2 or TRBV6-3 combines with J gene TRBJ1-1; weak D call: TRBD1 (5 bases). This CDR3 is 12 amino acids long. V gave up 6 bases and J gave up 11 bases, with 16 bases separating them. CDR1 and CDR2 (germline): MNHEY, SVGEGT. This CDR3 is CASSYEQGIAFF. The CDR3, as DNA: TGTGCCAGCAGCTATGAGCAGGGCATCGCTTTCTTT.

The chain carries TRBV29-1 and TRBJ2-5, with no clear D. V dropped 5 bases and J dropped 4 bases, with 8 bases sitting between them. In germline, CDR1 is SQVTM, CDR2 ANQGSEA. CDR3 size: 11 residues. CDR3 in amino acids: CSVRWLETQYF. In DNA, the CDR3 is TGCAGCGTTAGGTGGCTAGAGACCCAGTACTTC.

The genes are TRBV12-3 or TRBV12-4 and TRBJ2-2; D is undetermined. With 3 bases removed from V and 6 bases from J, the gap between germline ends came to 8 bases. The CDR3 spans 13 residues. In DNA, the CDR3 is TGTGCCAGCAGTTTGCGAGACGCCGGGGAGCTGTTTTTT. Translation gives CASSLRDAGELFF.